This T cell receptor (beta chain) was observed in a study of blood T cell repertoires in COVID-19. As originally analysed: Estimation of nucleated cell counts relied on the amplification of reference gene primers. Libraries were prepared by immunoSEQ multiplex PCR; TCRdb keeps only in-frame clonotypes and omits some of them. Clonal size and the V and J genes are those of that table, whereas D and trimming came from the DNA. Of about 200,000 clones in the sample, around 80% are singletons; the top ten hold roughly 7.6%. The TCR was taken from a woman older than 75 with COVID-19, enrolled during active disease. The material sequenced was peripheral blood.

The CDR3 is CASSARDIGAGYTF. The CDR3 region has the DNA TGTGCCAGCAGCGCCCGGGACATCGGAGCGGGCTACACCTTC. This chain joins TRBV3-1 (or the pseudogene TRBV3-2) and TRBJ1-2; TRBD1 might be the D (6 bases). The germline V gene encodes CDR1 LGHDT and CDR2 YNNKEL (reference sequence). The V and J ends lost 5 bases and 8 bases respectively, with 18 bases between them. This CDR3 is built from 14 residues.